This record concerns one T cell receptor (beta chain) sequence. The authors made the TRB cDNA libraries by 5' RACE using UMI labels. TCRdb processed the 5' RACE reads again and assigns one entry to each CDR3 protein, with no DNA. In all, the sample yields some 56,000 distinct CDR3 sequences. The sample belongs to a study of CXCR3-negative and CXCR3-positive naive CD8 T cells. CDR3 length: 14 residues. Germline V gene sequence: CDR1 MDHEN, CDR2 SYDVKM. The source of this sequence is a human donor in good health. Some clones in this sample may be carry-over from other donors' samples. Input material: memory CD8+ T cells from blood. The chain is built from TRBV28 and TRBJ1-5; TCRdb indicates TRBD1, and absent DNA this call remains unverified. CDR3 sequence: CASRGQGAKQPQHF.